This record covers a single TCR beta chain. Its matching antigen is unknown. TCRdb keeps only in-frame clones here, not all; method: immunoSEQ multiplex PCR. The data show 65,000 to 70,000 clones, roughly 85% seen once. Focal radiation with ipilimumab CTLA-4 blockade was given to patients with chemo-refractory metastatic non-small-cell lung cancer. These data come from a study of radiotherapy plus CTLA-4 blockade in lung cancer. The wider study: Among enrolled patients, over 15% responded and about 30% achieved disease control.

Study-wide points: The best predictor of response was reported to be early blood T cell clone dynamics, with interferon-beta. In blood, TCR clones derived from the tumor expanded after radiotherapy plus ipilimumab.

Trimming took 3 bases from V and 5 from J; bases not matched to a gene: 6. This CDR3 has 16 residues. CDR1 is SGDLS, CDR2 YYNGEE, per germline. This clonotype was sampled from a human donor with non-small cell lung cancer who had a complete response to radiotherapy plus ipilimumab. This sample comprised peripheral blood, obtained from a patient treated with radiotherapy plus ipilimumab. J is TRBJ2-5 and V is TRBV9; TRBD2 aligns across 14 bases. The CDR3 here is CASSEGLAGVGETQYF. The CDR3, as DNA: TGTGCCAGCAGCGAGGGACTAGCGGGAGTGGGGGAGACCCAGTACTTC. Full variable domain (outside the CDR3, taken from reference TRBV9 and TRBJ2-5): DSGVTQTPKHLITATGQRVTLRCSPRSGDLSVYWYQQSLDQGLQFLIQYYNGEERAKGNILERFSAQQFPDLHSELNLSSLELGDSALYFCASSEGLAGVGETQYFGPGTRLLVL.